This entry features one T cell receptor (beta chain) sequence. This sample is part of a study of blood T cell repertoires in COVID-19. For the study at large: Collection of acute and convalescent COVID-19 samples took place in the United States, Italy and Spain. From T cells, B-cell-depleted T cells, or PBMCs came the material, which was cDNA or gDNA.

Original processing methods: Estimation of nucleated cell counts was performed using reference gene primer amplification. Data came from immunoSEQ multiplex PCR; TCRdb stores just in-frame clones and leaves some out. V and J calls and clone size follow that table, whereas D and trimming were derived from the DNA. The sample holds around 260,000 clones, roughly 85% seen once. The CDR3 covers 13 residues. V lost 5 bases to trimming and J lost 6 bases, with 12 bases between them. Germline V lookup: CDR1 LNHDA, CDR2 SQIVND (reference sequence). J is TRBJ2-3 and V is TRBV19; D gene unclear. Sequenced: peripheral blood. The sequence derives from a woman in her forties or fifties who had recovered from COVID-19. In DNA form, the CDR3 reads TGTGCCAGTAGTCCTCGACTCCCGGATACGCAGTATTTT. This translates into CASSPRLPDTQYF.